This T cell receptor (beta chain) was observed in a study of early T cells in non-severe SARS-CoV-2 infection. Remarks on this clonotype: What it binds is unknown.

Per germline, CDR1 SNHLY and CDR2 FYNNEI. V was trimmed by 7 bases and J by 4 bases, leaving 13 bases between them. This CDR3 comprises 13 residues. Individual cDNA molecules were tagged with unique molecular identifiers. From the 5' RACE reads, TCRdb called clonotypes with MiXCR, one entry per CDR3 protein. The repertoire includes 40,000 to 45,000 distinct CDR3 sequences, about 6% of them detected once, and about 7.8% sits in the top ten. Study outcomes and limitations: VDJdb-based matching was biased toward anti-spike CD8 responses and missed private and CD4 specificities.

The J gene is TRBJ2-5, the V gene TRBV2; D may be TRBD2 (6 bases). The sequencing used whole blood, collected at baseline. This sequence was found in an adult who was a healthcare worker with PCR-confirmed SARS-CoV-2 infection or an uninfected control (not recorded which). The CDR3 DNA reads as TGTGCCAGCATGAGGGAGGTGCGAGAGACCCAGTACTTC. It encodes CASMREVRETQYF.